This T cell receptor (beta chain) is from a study of shared clonotypes between healthy human individuals. Many counts were recorded for this clone. Its antigen is not known. Deletions cut 5 bases from V and 4 bases from J, with 24 bases between. This CDR3 is 18 amino acids long. Germline-derived CDR1 and CDR2 are SNHLY and FYNNEI. General study results and limits: Donor scarcity curtailed the genetic and exposure-history diversity represented herein.

Deep was the level used in running the assay. Template amounts of 300 to 350 ng DNA, around 33,000 T cell genomes, were employed in unsorted PBMC replicate PCRs. TCRdb's table, derived via immunoSEQ multiplex PCR, lists solely in-frame clones and lacks some. Among 470,000 or so clones listed, approximately 78% were seen once. The J gene is TRBJ1-3, the V gene TRBV2; D not certain. This sequence originates from a woman aged 40 to 49 in good health. Some clones in this sample may be carry-over from other donors' samples. Specimen: PBMCs. CDR3 residues: CASSRSSQHSGPGNTIYF. The CDR3 DNA sequence: TGTGCCAGCAGTCGGAGTAGCCAGCACTCAGGACCCGGAAACACCATATATTTT.